This TCR beta chain was documented in a study of cytomegalovirus exposure and HLA in healthy donors. Primers: 60 Vbeta forward and 13 Jbeta reverse. Some clones are missing from TCRdb's copy, which holds only in-frame ones; the method was immunoSEQ multiplex PCR. The sample includes around 140,000 clones, 60% to 85% seen only once; the top ten take about 13%. The CDR3 runs 14 residues. With V trimmed by 6 bases and J by 4 bases, 7 bases remained unmatched. Germline V gene lookup returns CDR1 MDHEN and CDR2 SYDVKM. As regards this clone: Its antigen remains unidentified.

Findings of the study overall: Roughly uniform sequencing depth across donors was assumed, possibly incorrectly. Owing to their indistinguishability, certain V segments, notably TRBV6-2 and TRBV6-3, were excluded.

Sample: PBMCs. This rearrangement joins TRBV28 to TRBJ1-2; 8 positions agree with TRBD1. The receptor comes from a man in his forties in good health and CMV-seropositive. For the CDR3, the DNA is TGTGCCAGCAGCCTAACAGGGGGGGGCTATGGCTACACCTTC. Translation: CASSLTGGGYGYTF.